The 14 T cell receptor beta chains listed next were all sequenced from one sample in a study of blood T cells in healthy people across ages. It was with a sample-barcoded 5' primer and a J-beta primer mix that a second PCR of roughly 7 to 12 cycles was run. TCRdb used MiXCR to reprocess the 5' RACE reads, holding one entry per CDR3 protein. Among about a million distinct CDR3 sequences, around two fifths were seen once, and the ten largest hold around 14%. Sequenced sample: blood. These receptor sequences come from a man aged 18 to 29 in good health.

There are a few counts of this clonotype. V and J are TRBV29-1 and TRBJ1-2; a weak D match, TRBD1 (5 bases). This CDR3 comprises 12 residues. V lost 5 bases and J 5 bases, leaving 12 bases between the germline ends. Germline CDR1 is SQVTM and CDR2 is ANQGSEA. CDR3 DNA sequence: TGCAGCGTTCCGGACACCGATTATGGCTACACCTTC. This translates into CSVPDTDYGYTF.

This rearrangement joins TRBV10-3 to TRBJ1-1, with D possibly matching TRBD1 (5 bases). The CDR3 sequence is 15 residues long. The germline gives CDR1 ENHRY, CDR2 SYGVKD. V dropped 5 bases and J dropped 0 bases, with 13 bases sitting between them. Here the CDR3 DNA reads TGTGCCATCAGTCAGACAGCTGGTATGAACACTGAAGCTTTCTTT. Protein: CAISQTAGMNTEAFF.

This clonotype showed up many times. The chain couples TRBV12-3 or TRBV12-4 to TRBJ1-2; 7 nucleotides line up with TRBD1. The CDR3 contains 16 residues. V trimming: 5 bases; J trimming: 0 bases; junction bases outside the gene matches: 9. CDR3 sequence: CASSKVGTATNYGYTF. CDR3 nucleotide sequence: TGTGCCAGCAGTAAAGTAGGGACAGCGACTAACTATGGCTACACCTTC.

In the case of this clonotype: At one end, the junction sequence differs from germline, possibly due to a read error. J is TRBJ1-2 and V is TRBV20-1; TRBD1 is a possible D gene (5 bases). The CDR3 has 14 amino acids. The germline V gene encodes CDR1 DFQATT and CDR2 SNEGSKA (reference sequence). The CDR3 is CSARATVSGHGHTF. The CDR3 region has the DNA TGCAGTGCTAGAGCCACGGTTTCCGGACATGGCCACACCTTC.

At least ten counts were recorded for this clonotype. In DNA form, the CDR3 reads TGTGCCAGCAGTTCCGGGGACATCTATGGCTACACCTTC. This translates into CASSSGDIYGYTF. The V gene is TRBV12-3 or TRBV12-4, the J gene TRBJ1-2; the D gene is possibly TRBD1 (6 bases). Trimming took 4 bases from V and 4 from J, leaving 10 bases between them. This CDR3 has 13 amino acids.

This clonotype turned up a few times. The V call is TRBV6-6, the J call TRBJ1-2, with 9 bases lining up with TRBD1. This CDR3 contains 16 residues. The V gene's germline CDR1 is MNHNY and CDR2 SVGAGI (reference sequence). V gave up 5 bases and J gave up 8 bases; unmatched junction bases: 15. CDR3 DNA: TGTGCCAGCAGTCCGGGACAGGGACACGCGGCTGGCGGCTACACCTTC. This translates into CASSPGQGHAAGGYTF.

The chain recombines TRBV12-3 or TRBV12-4 with TRBJ2-1, with 14 bases identical to TRBD2. The J call may be incorrect, as the DNA end agrees better with TRBJ2-7. The CDR3 is 16 amino acids. CDR3 sequence reads: CASTKTSGGVYNEQYF. In DNA, the CDR3 is TGTGCCAGCACCAAGACTAGCGGGGGGGTTTACAATGAGCAGTACTTC.

This chain connects TRBV10-3 to TRBJ1-2, with D perhaps matching TRBD1 (6 bases). Germline V gene data show CDR1 as ENHRY and CDR2 as SYGVKD. The CDR3 spans 13 residues. Trimming pared 7 bases from V and 1 base from J, leaving 10 bases between. CDR3 coding DNA: TGTGCCATCAAGGGGGAGGATAACTATGGCTACACCTTC. This translates into CAIKGEDNYGYTF.

V gene TRBV2 combines with J gene TRBJ2-5; 10 bases line up with TRBD2. The J call may be faulty, since TRBJ2-7 better matches the DNA end. This CDR3 has 13 residues. Germline V gene sequence: CDR1 SNHLY, CDR2 FYNNEI. The CDR3 DNA follows: TGTGCCAGCAGCGGGGGACTAGCGAGCGAGCAGTACTTC. Translating gives CASSGGLASEQYF.

The V gene is TRBV20-1, the J gene TRBJ2-4; 8 bases align to TRBD2. The J call may not be correct, given that the DNA end is closer to TRBJ2-7. Germline CDR1 DFQATT, CDR2 SNEGSKA (reference sequence). This CDR3 comprises 13 residues. The CDR3 bases are TGCAGTGCTACCGGGACTAGTCACTACGAGCAGTACTTC. Amino acid sequence: CSATGTSHYEQYF.

Only a few counts were recorded for this clonotype. The CDR3 loop is CASSLEGQGRRYNEQFF. The CDR3 coding sequence is TGTGCCAGCAGCTTAGAGGGACAGGGACGGAGGTACAATGAGCAGTTCTTC. The chain couples TRBV11-2 to TRBJ2-1; TRBD1 matches 9 bases. CDR3 length: 17 amino acids. CDR1 SGHAT and CDR2 FQNNGV come from the germline V gene. V dropped 0 bases and J dropped 4; count of bases not matched to a gene: 7.

In its sample, this clonotype was seen a few times. V usage is TRBV29-1 and J usage is TRBJ1-4; D is undetermined. The CDR3 covers 14 residues. Trimming pared 0 bases from V and 5 bases from J, leaving 10 bases between. Germline CDR1 reads SQVTM; CDR2 reads ANQGSEA. The CDR3 is CSVEDRALNEKLFF. CDR3 coding DNA: TGCAGCGTTGAAGATCGGGCCCTGAATGAAAAACTGTTTTTT.

This chain links TRBV4-1 with TRBJ2-5, with a possible D match to TRBD2 (5 bases). This CDR3 comprises 15 residues. V lost 4 bases to trimming and J lost 8 bases, with 20 bases between them. The germline gives CDR1 MGHRA, CDR2 YSYEKL. DNA for the CDR3: TGCGCCAGCAGCCGATTACTAGGGAAAAGAGATACCCAGTACTTC. This translates into CASSRLLGKRDTQYF.

This clonotype was seen only a few times. The chain couples TRBV5-1 to TRBJ2-1; 13 nucleotides agree with TRBD2. V lost 3 bases and J lost 8; bases outside the gene matches: 8. The CDR3 totals 16 residues. In germline, CDR1 is SGHRS, CDR2 YFSETQ. The CDR3 is CASSSGLAGAGDEQFF. The CDR3 region has the DNA TGCGCCAGCAGCTCTGGACTAGCGGGGGCTGGAGATGAGCAGTTCTTC.